The rows below give T cell receptor beta chains drawn from one sample of a study of blood T cell repertoires in COVID-19. TCRdb keeps only in-frame clones here, not all; method: immunoSEQ multiplex PCR. The sample gives under 55,000 clones, about 86% of which show up once; around 5% is in the top ten. Sequenced: peripheral blood. Receptors originate from a man in his forties or fifties with active COVID-19. CDR3s leave out the opening cysteine and the closing phenylalanine or tryptophan.

CDR3 protein: ASSPPGQGPPPLH
V gene: TRBV18

CDR3 protein: ASRGLAAGANVLT
V gene: TRBV6-5

CDR3 protein: ASSFFIPGTGGGMNTEAF
V gene: TRBV27

CDR3 protein: AISESGAGGGSYEQY
V gene: TRBV10-3

CDR3 protein: ASSEAGNGGDTQY
V gene: TRBV9

CDR3 protein: ASSDSSGSYNEQF
V gene: TRBV6-4

CDR3 protein: ASSLASEGTGEAF
V gene: TRBV7-8

CDR3 protein: ASSMGGGSNQPQH
V gene: TRBV19

CDR3 protein: ASSPGVSYGEQY
V gene: TRBV28

CDR3 protein: AWSAGLQGYT
V gene: TRBV30

CDR3 protein: ASSKPRGSNTGELF
V gene: TRBV27

CDR3 protein: AIQLEQGGTEAF
V gene: TRBV7-8

CDR3 protein: ASSSGRLADTQY
V gene: TRBV27

CDR3 protein: ASSLTGEQETQY
V gene: TRBV28

CDR3 protein: ASSPLAPGTSGINEQF
V gene: TRBV9

CDR3 protein: ASSPSTGEWNTIY
V gene: TRBV27

CDR3 protein: ASSLGTLGTDTQY
V gene: TRBV5-1

CDR3 protein: ASSPPGRNSWGYT
V gene: TRBV18

CDR3 protein: AISGRGGTEAF
V gene: TRBV10-3

CDR3 protein: AIRPISGGRSYEQY
V gene: TRBV10-3

CDR3 protein: ASSIRDRGDTEAF
V gene: TRBV19

CDR3 protein: ATKGLRYGYT
V gene: TRBV15

CDR3 protein: ASSLWGGDSYEQY
V gene: TRBV7-9

CDR3 protein: ASSTSNEQF
V gene: TRBV11-3

CDR3 protein: ASSLRDRGDGYT
V gene: TRBV7-6

CDR3 protein: ATSDLRAGVSNEQF
V gene: TRBV24-1

CDR3 protein: ASSDPGTVSYEQY
V gene: TRBV6-1

CDR3 protein: ASTMDRGVDEKLF
V gene: TRBV19

CDR3 protein: ASSLQDTYSGNTIY
V gene: TRBV5-1

CDR3 protein: ASSLGQGATDTQY
V gene: TRBV5-1

CDR3 protein: ASRDAGGTNTGELF
V gene: TRBV27

CDR3 protein: ASSLRDTGAQY
V gene: TRBV12-3/TRBV12-4

CDR3 protein: ASSWGQGDGNTIY
V gene: TRBV7-9

CDR3 protein: ASSLTSRFLF
V gene: TRBV7-9

CDR3 protein: ASSSRLAGTNEQF
V gene: TRBV2

CDR3 protein: ASSLASVMNTEAF
V gene: TRBV5-5

CDR3 protein: ASSTETANTEAF
V gene: TRBV21-1

CDR3 protein: AISESTRGQAYEQY
V gene: TRBV10-3

CDR3 protein: ASSLAGTGIPEAF
V gene: TRBV5-1

CDR3 protein: SASSGTASYEQY
V gene: TRBV20-1

CDR3 protein: ASSLPPTSTDTQY
V gene: TRBV28